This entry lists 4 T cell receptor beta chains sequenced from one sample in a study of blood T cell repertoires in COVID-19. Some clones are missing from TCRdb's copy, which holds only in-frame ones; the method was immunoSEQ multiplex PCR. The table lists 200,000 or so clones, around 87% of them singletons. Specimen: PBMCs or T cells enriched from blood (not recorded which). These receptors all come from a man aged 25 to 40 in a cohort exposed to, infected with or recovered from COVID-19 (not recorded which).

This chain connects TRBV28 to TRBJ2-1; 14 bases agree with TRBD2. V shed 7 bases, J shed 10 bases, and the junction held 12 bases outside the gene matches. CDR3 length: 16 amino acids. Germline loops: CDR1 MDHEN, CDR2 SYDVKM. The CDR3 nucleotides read TGTGCCAGCATCATGCTTGGGACTAGCGGGAGAAGAGAGCAGTTCTTC. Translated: CASIMLGTSGRREQFF.

The CDR3 protein is CASSWDGTGITYEQYF. CDR3 in DNA: TGTGCCAGCAGCTGGGACGGGACAGGGATAACCTACGAGCAGTACTTC. The rearrangement joins TRBV5-4 to TRBJ2-7; 9 bases line up with TRBD1. CDR1 is SGHNT, CDR2 YYREEE, per germline (reference sequence). The J segment lost 2 bases and the V segment lost 3 bases, leaving 9 bases of the junction unmatched. The CDR3 has 16 amino acids.

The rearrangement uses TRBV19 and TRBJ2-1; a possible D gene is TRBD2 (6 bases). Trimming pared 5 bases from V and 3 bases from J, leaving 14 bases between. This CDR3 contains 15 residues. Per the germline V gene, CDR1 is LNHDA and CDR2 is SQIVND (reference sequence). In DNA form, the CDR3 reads TGTGCCAGTAGTCAGAGGGTGGGAGGCTACAATGAGCAGTTCTTC. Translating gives CASSQRVGGYNEQFF.

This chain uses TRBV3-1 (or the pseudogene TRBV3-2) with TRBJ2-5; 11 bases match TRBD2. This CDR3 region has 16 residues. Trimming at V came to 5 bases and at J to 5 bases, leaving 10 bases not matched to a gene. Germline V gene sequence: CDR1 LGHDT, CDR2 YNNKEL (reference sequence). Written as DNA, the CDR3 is TGTGCCAGCAGCTACTTGACTAGCGGGAACGCGGAGACCCAGTACTTC. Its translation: CASSYLTSGNAETQYF.